This is a list of T cell receptor beta chains from one sample in a study of cytomegalovirus exposure and HLA in healthy donors. Profiling relied on immunoSEQ multiplex PCR, and the TCRdb table lists in-frame clones only, not all of them. This repertoire comprises over 90,000 clones; its ten largest clones make up about 3%. Sequenced sample: PBMCs. The source of these receptors is a middle-aged man in good health and CMV-seronegative. CDR3s include the opening cysteine and the closing phenylalanine or tryptophan. A D gene is named only where the DNA matches it firmly.

J gene | V gene | D gene | CDR3 DNA | CDR3 protein
TRBJ1-6 | TRBV7-9 | TRBD1 | TGTGCCAGCAGCCACCGGACAGGGGCATCCTATAATTCACCCCTCCACTTT | CASSHRTGASYNSPLHF
TRBJ2-5 | TRBV9 | NA | TGTGCCAGCAGCGTAGACTCCTCCAAAACCCAGTACTTC | CASSVDSSKTQYF
TRBJ2-1 | TRBV6-5 | TRBD1 | TGTGCCAGCAGTTCTACCGGGACAGGAGTCTACAATGAGCAGTTCTTC | CASSSTGTGVYNEQFF
TRBJ2-7 | TRBV10-3 | NA | TGTGCCATCAGTGAGTCTGGGCAGGGAATCTCCTACGAGCAGTACTTC | CAISESGQGISYEQYF
TRBJ1-6 | TRBV5-1 | NA | TGCGCCAGCAGCTTAGGGCAGGGGTATAATTCACCCCTCCACTTT | CASSLGQGYNSPLHF
TRBJ2-2 | TRBV5-1 | NA | TGCGCCAGCAGCCCGGGACAGAACACCGGGGAGCTGTTTTTT | CASSPGQNTGELFF
TRBJ1-1 | TRBV29-1 | NA | TGCAGCGTTGTAGAACAGCTGAACACTGAAGCTTTCTTT | CSVVEQLNTEAFF
TRBJ1-2 | TRBV2 | NA | TGTGCCAGCAGTGAAAGAGGTTATGGCTACACCTTC | CASSERGYGYTF
TRBJ2-1 | TRBV7-9 | NA | TGTGCCAGCAGCTTATACCCCCAGCTAGCGAGTGAGCAGTTCTTC | CASSLYPQLASEQFF
TRBJ1-2 | TRBV29-1 | TRBD1 | TGCAGCGTTGACAGGGGGCTAGGCTATGGCTACACCTTC | CSVDRGLGYGYTF
TRBJ1-1 | TRBV10-3 | NA | TGTGCCATCAGACCTACAGGGTTGAACACTGAAGCTTTCTTT | CAIRPTGLNTEAFF
TRBJ2-1 | TRBV9 | TRBD2 | TGTGCCAGCAGCGGGACTAGCGGGGGCCTCGAGCAGTTCTTC | CASSGTSGGLEQFF
TRBJ2-5 | TRBV2 | NA | TGTGCCAGCAGTAATCTAGCTTGGGAGACCCAGTACTTC | CASSNLAWETQYF
TRBJ2-5 | TRBV20-1 | NA | TGCAGTGCTAGATCGGAGGTGGACCAGTACTTC | CSARSEVDQYF
TRBJ1-2 | TRBV30 | NA | TGTGCCTGGACTGTGTCCGATGGCTACACCTTC | CAWTVSDGYTF
TRBJ2-5 | TRBV7-2 | NA | TGTGCCAGCAGCGATCGGGACAAATCGCAAGAGACCCAGTACTTC | CASSDRDKSQETQYF
TRBJ2-7 | TRBV27 | NA | TGTGCCAGCAGTTCCGCCGCCGGTACCTACGAGCAGTACTTC | CASSSAAGTYEQYF
TRBJ2-2 | TRBV9 | NA | TGTGCCAGCAGCCCTCCTGGCGGGGTAAACACCGGGGAGCTGTTTTTT | CASSPPGGVNTGELFF
TRBJ1-1 | TRBV6-1 | NA | TGTGCCAGCAGTGAATGGCCCACTGAAGCTTTCTTT | CASSEWPTEAFF
TRBJ2-5 | TRBV18 | TRBD2 | TGTGCCAGCTCATCCCCTAGCGGGAGGTTTGAGACCCAGTACTTC | CASSSPSGRFETQYF
TRBJ1-2 | TRBV9 | NA | TGTGCCAGCAGCGTAGAGGGCAGGGGCTATGGCTACACCTTC | CASSVEGRGYGYTF
TRBJ1-2 | TRBV4-3 | NA | TGCGCCAGCAGCCAACAGGGTTGGGGCTACACCTTC | CASSQQGWGYTF